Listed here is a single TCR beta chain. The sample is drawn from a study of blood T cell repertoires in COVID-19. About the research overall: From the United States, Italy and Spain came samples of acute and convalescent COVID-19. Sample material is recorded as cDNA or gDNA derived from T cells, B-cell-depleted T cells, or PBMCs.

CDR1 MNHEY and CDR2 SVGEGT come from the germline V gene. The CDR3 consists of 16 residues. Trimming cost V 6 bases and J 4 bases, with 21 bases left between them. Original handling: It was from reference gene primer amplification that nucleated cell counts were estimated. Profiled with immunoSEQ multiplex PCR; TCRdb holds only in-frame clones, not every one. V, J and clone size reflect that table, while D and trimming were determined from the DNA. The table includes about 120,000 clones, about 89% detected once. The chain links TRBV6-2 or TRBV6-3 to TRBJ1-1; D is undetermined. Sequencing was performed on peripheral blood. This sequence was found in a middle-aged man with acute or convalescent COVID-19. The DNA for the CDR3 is TGTGCCAGCAGCCCGATTCCCGGGCCCAGCGGCACTGAAGCTTTCTTT. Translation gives CASSPIPGPSGTEAFF.